This is a list of T cell receptor beta chains from one sample in a study of T cells in Graves' hyperthyroidism and ophthalmopathy. TCRdb used MiXCR to reprocess the multiplex PCR reads, holding one entry per CDR3 protein. The profile shows more than 300,000 distinct CDR3 sequences, over 11% of them singletons. Input material: blood. The receptor source for this set is a woman in her twenties or thirties with Graves' hyperthyroidism. Each CDR3 is given with its conserved first and last residue. Fields, in order: J gene, clone size, D gene, V gene, CDR3 DNA, CDR3 protein. D genes are given only for firm matches. Rows give clone size only sometimes, using once, few, many, or a class for an expanded clone.

TRBJ2-2 | - | TRBD2 | TRBV20-1 | TGCAGTGCTCCCCGGGCTAGCGGGACCGGGGAGCTGTTTTTT | CSAPRASGTGELFF
TRBJ1-5 | many | - | TRBV19 | TGTGCCAGTTCACGGCCCCAGCATTTT | CASSRPQHF
TRBJ2-6 | - | TRBD1 | TRBV15 | TGTGCCACCAGCAACTCCGGGACAGGGGGCTTCTTTGGGGCCAACGTCCTGACTTTC | CATSNSGTGGFFGANVLTF
TRBJ1-4 | - | - | TRBV6-1 | TGTGCCAGCAGTCTGGCAAGTAGACCGGCGGAGGAAAAACTGTTTTTT | CASSLASRPAEEKLFF
TRBJ1-1 | many | - | TRBV15 | TGTGCCACCAGCGTCTCTTGGACAGAGAACACTGAAGCTTTCTTT | CATSVSWTENTEAFF
TRBJ1-2 | - | - | TRBV7-9 | TGTGCCAGCAGCTCAAGTCCCTATGGCTACACCTTC | CASSSSPYGYTF
TRBJ2-1 | few | - | TRBV7-6 | TGTGCCAGTAGCCAGGGCTCCTACAATGAGCAGTTCTTC | CASSQGSYNEQFF
TRBJ2-5 | many | - | TRBV11-2 | TGTGCCAGCAGCTTAGGGGCAGGGGGGAGTAGCGAGACCCAGTACTTC | CASSLGAGGSSETQYF
TRBJ1-3 | - | - | TRBV11-2 | TGTGCCAGCAGCTTCGGACGGACAGCTTCTGGAAACACCATATATTTT | CASSFGRTASGNTIYF
TRBJ2-1 | - | TRBD2 | TRBV20-1 | TGCAGTGCTAGAGATGGTAGCGGGGGGGCCGATGAGCAGTTCTTC | CSARDGSGGADEQFF
TRBJ2-3 | few | - | TRBV10-1 | TGCGCCAGCAGCGGAGCTCGAGGGGATACGCAGTATTTT | CASSGARGDTQYF
TRBJ1-1 | few | - | TRBV3-1 | TGTGCCAGCAGCCACAACCAAAGGGGGACTGAAGCTTTCTTT | CASSHNQRGTEAFF
TRBJ2-1 | many | - | TRBV2 | TGTGCCAGCATATTTGGACCCTCCTACAATGAGCAGTTCTTC | CASIFGPSYNEQFF
TRBJ1-5 | many | - | TRBV7-9 | TGTGCCAGCAGTTTGGGTAATCAGCCCCAGCATTTT | CASSLGNQPQHF
TRBJ2-2 | few | - | TRBV5-1 | TGCGCCAGCAGCTTGGATAACACCGGGGAGCTGTTTTTT | CASSLDNTGELFF
TRBJ2-2 | - | - | TRBV6-1 | TGTGCCAGCAGTTATTTCGGATCGACGAACACCGGGGAGCTGTTTTTT | CASSYFGSTNTGELFF
TRBJ1-5 | many | - | TRBV2 | TGTGCCAGCAAGGAAGGTTCCGGGCAGCCCCAGCATTTT | CASKEGSGQPQHF
TRBJ2-1 | many | - | TRBV28 | TGTGCCAGCACCCCTGAGGGGGGCCCTATCTACAATGAGCAGTTCTTC | CASTPEGGPIYNEQFF
TRBJ2-4 | - | TRBD2 | TRBV11-2 | TGTGCCAGCAGCGACGGTAGGCTAGCGGGGAGTGGGGTAGCCAAAAACATTCAGTACTTC | CASSDGRLAGSGVAKNIQYF
TRBJ2-7 | few | TRBD2 | TRBV20-1 | TGCAGTGCTAGAGAATTTCCGTTAGCGGGAGGGCCCGGCGAGCAGTACTTC | CSAREFPLAGGPGEQYF
TRBJ1-2 | many | TRBD1 | TRBV28 | TGTGCCAGCAGCCCTCAGATTCGGACAGGGGGCAAGATCGGCTACACCTTC | CASSPQIRTGGKIGYTF
TRBJ2-1 | - | - | TRBV6-1 | TGTGCCAGCAGCCACACTAGAGGAGGTTACAATGAGCAGTTCTTC | CASSHTRGGYNEQFF
TRBJ2-3 | many | - | TRBV20-1 | TGCAGTGCTAAACAGCCCCGAGATACGCAGTATTTT | CSAKQPRDTQYF
TRBJ1-5 | many | - | TRBV28 | TGTGCCAGCAGTCCCCTGGGGCAGCCCCAGCATTTT | CASSPLGQPQHF
TRBJ1-5 | - | TRBD1 | TRBV20-1 | TGCAGTGCCGTCAGGGGGCGCGGGCAGCCCCAGCATTTT | CSAVRGRGQPQHF
TRBJ1-2 | many | - | TRBV7-9 | TGTGCCAGCAGTCCCAATAACTATGGCTACACCTTC | CASSPNNYGYTF
TRBJ2-2 | few | TRBD2 | TRBV11-2 | TGTGCCAGCAGCAGTAGCGGGTCGGCGAACACCGGGGAGCTGTTTTTT | CASSSSGSANTGELFF
TRBJ2-7 | many | TRBD2 | TRBV20-1 | TGCAGTGCTAGACCCCGCGGGGGGATAGCATACGAGCAGTACTTC | CSARPRGGIAYEQYF
TRBJ2-3 | many | - | TRBV11-2 | TGTGCCAGCAGCTGGGGTTTAGGAGATACGCAGTATTTT | CASSWGLGDTQYF
TRBJ2-3 | many | - | TRBV7-9 | TGTGCCAGCAGCTTAGCGCGAGAGTCGGATACGCAGTATTTT | CASSLARESDTQYF